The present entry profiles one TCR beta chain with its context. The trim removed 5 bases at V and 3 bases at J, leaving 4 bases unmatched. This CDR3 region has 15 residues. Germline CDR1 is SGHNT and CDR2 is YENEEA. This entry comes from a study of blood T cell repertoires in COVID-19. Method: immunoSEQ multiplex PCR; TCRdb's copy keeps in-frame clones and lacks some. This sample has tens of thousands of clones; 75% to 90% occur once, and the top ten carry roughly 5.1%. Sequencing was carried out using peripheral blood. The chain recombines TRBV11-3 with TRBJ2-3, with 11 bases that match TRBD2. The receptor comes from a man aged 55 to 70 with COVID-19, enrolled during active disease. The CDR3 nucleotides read TGTGCCAGCAGCGCTACTAGCGGGAGAACAGATACGCAGTATTTT. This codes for CASSATSGRTDTQYF. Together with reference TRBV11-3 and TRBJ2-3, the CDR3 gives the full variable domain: EAGVVQSPRYKIIEKKQPVAFWCNPISGHNTLYWYLQNLGQGPELLIRYENEEAVDDSQLPKDRFSAERLKGVDSTLKIQPAELGDSAVYLCASSATSGRTDTQYFGPGTRLTVL.